One and the same sample provided the 31 T cell receptor beta chains below, sequenced in a study of blood T cell repertoires in COVID-19 (dated by TCRdb to between 2020 and 2021). Library prep was done by the immunoSEQ multiplex PCR assay. The clones in this table, taken by TCRdb from immuneACCESS, are in-frame only. Not every clone is retained; where verified, under half of the shortfall comes from an unresolved V gene, and the cause of the rest is unknown. The sample contains 110,000 or so clones, roughly 85% of them found a single time. 2.4% of the sample belongs to the ten largest clones. Material for sequencing was peripheral blood. These receptors were taken from a human donor in a cohort sampled during active COVID-19.

V is TRBV6-2 or TRBV6-3 and J is TRBJ2-2; D is undetermined. The CDR3 is made up of 13 amino acids. Trimming removed 4 bases at V and 4 bases at J, with 7 bases between. Germline CDR1 and CDR2: MNHEY and SVGEGT. CDR3 in DNA: TGTGCCAGCAGTTCCCTAGGCACCGGGGAGCTGTTTTTT. It specifies CASSSLGTGELFF.

The chain uses TRBV7-8 and TRBJ2-1; weak D call: TRBD2 (6 bases). V was pared by 5 bases and J by 10 bases, with 9 bases between. The length of the CDR3 is 11 residues. CDR1 is SGHVS, CDR2 FQNEAQ, per germline. CDR3 in amino acids: CASSRDWEQFF. CDR3 DNA sequence: TGTGCCAGCAGCCGGGACTGGGAGCAGTTCTTC.

The J gene is TRBJ1-2, the V gene TRBV28, with 9 bases lining up with TRBD1. The CDR3 loop spans 17 amino acids. With 3 bases clipped from V and 6 bases from J, the junction kept 14 bases outside the gene matches. Germline CDR1 and CDR2: MDHEN and SYDVKM. The CDR3 DNA is TGTGCCAGCAGTTTGGCCGGGACAGGGCTAGGAAACGATGGCTACACCTTC. Translating it yields CASSLAGTGLGNDGYTF.

The chain couples TRBV28 to TRBJ1-6; 10 bases line up with TRBD1. This CDR3 spans 15 amino acids. The ends lost 2 bases at V and 7 bases at J; junction bases unmatched: 2. In germline, CDR1 is MDHEN, CDR2 SYDVKM. The CDR3 nucleotides are TGTGCCAGCAGTTTACAGGGACAGGGGAATTCACCCCTCCACTTT. It is translated as CASSLQGQGNSPLHF.

The CDR3 DNA follows: TGTGCCAGCGGCCTAGGGCGGGGCACAGATACGCAGTATTTT. It specifies CASGLGRGTDTQYF. The chain carries TRBV6-6 and TRBJ2-3; TRBD2 is a possible D gene (5 bases). Germline V gene lookup returns CDR1 MNHNY and CDR2 SVGAGI (reference sequence). The V end lost 8 bases, the J end lost 1 base, and 13 bases lay between the germline ends. There are 14 residues in the CDR3.

This chain joins TRBV19 and TRBJ1-1, with 11 nucleotides matching TRBD1. With V trimmed by 2 bases and J by 3 bases, 5 bases remained unmatched. From germline, CDR1 is LNHDA and CDR2 SQIVND (reference sequence). CDR3 size: 16 residues. The CDR3 loop is CASSIYGQGADTEAFF. The CDR3, as DNA: TGTGCCAGTAGTATATATGGACAGGGGGCGGACACTGAAGCTTTCTTT.

The chain has TRBV7-9 and TRBJ2-7; 7 bases are a match to TRBD1. The CDR3 has 14 residues. V dropped 5 bases and J dropped 2; count of bases not matched to a gene: 6. Germline loops: CDR1 SEHNR, CDR2 FQNEAQ (reference sequence). The CDR3 sequence is CASSNRDRPYEQYF. The CDR3 nucleotides are TGTGCCAGCAGCAATAGGGACAGACCCTACGAGCAGTACTTC.

The rearrangement joins TRBV30 to TRBJ2-3, with unresolved D. The CDR3 is 12 residues long. Trimming shortened V by 4 bases and J by 0 bases, and 5 bases separated the two germline ends. The germline gives CDR1 GTSNPN, CDR2 SVGIG (reference sequence). This CDR3 reads CAWTLSTDTQYF. The CDR3 nucleotides read TGTGCCTGGACTCTTAGCACAGATACGCAGTATTTT.

The V gene is TRBV11-2, the J gene TRBJ1-3, with D uncertain. This CDR3 contains 13 residues. Deletions cut 6 bases from V and 7 bases from J, with 13 bases between. In germline, CDR1 is SGHAT, CDR2 FQNNGV. The CDR3 here is CASRPSGGNTIYF. The CDR3 DNA follows: TGTGCCAGCAGACCTAGCGGAGGCAACACCATATATTTT.

The chain recombines TRBV27 with TRBJ2-6; TRBD2 is a possible D gene (6 bases). The V gene lost 7 bases and the J gene lost 0 bases, with 10 bases spanning the gap. This CDR3 has 15 amino acids. Germline CDR1 is MNHEY and CDR2 is SMNVEV (reference sequence). The CDR3 DNA sequence: TGTGCCAGCACAGGGACTCCCTCTGGGGCCAACGTCCTGACTTTC. It encodes CASTGTPSGANVLTF. The full variable domain, in which reference TRBV27 and TRBJ2-6 provide the parts outside the CDR3, is EAQVTQNPRYLITVTGKKLTVTCSQNMNHEYMSWYRQDPGLGLRQIYYSMNVEVTDKGDVPEGYKVSRKEKRNFPLILESPSPNQTSLYFCASTGTPSGANVLTFGAGSRLTVL.

The genes are TRBV4-1 and TRBJ1-4; TRBD1 matches 7 bases. The V gene's germline CDR1 is MGHRA and CDR2 YSYEKL. The CDR3 is 16 amino acids. Trimming took 0 bases from V and 7 from J; bases not matched to a gene: 8. In DNA, the CDR3 is TGCGCCAGCAGCCAAGAAGCAGGCAACAGGGGTGAAAAACTGTTTTTT. It encodes CASSQEAGNRGEKLFF.

V and J are TRBV6-2 or TRBV6-3 and TRBJ1-2; the match to TRBD1 covers 7 bases. The V segment lost 2 bases and the J segment 4 bases; nucleotides outside the gene matches: 4. Per the germline V gene, CDR1 is MNHEY and CDR2 is SVGEGT. This CDR3 has 14 residues. The CDR3 DNA reads TGTGCCAGCAGTTACGACAGGGCGGTCTATGGCTACACCTTC. This codes for CASSYDRAVYGYTF.

J is TRBJ2-3 and V is TRBV9; D is possibly TRBD2 (6 bases). In germline, CDR1 is SGDLS, CDR2 YYNGEE. Trimming took 0 bases from V and 6 from J, leaving 14 bases between them. The CDR3 runs to 15 residues. The CDR3 DNA reads TGTGCCAGCAGCGTAGGGGTAGCGGTCACCGATACGCAGTATTTT. Translated, it gives CASSVGVAVTDTQYF.

This chain connects TRBV18 to TRBJ2-1, with TRBD2 matching over 7 bases. CDR3 size: 15 residues. Trimming cost V 4 bases and J 0 bases; bases outside gene matches: 3. Germline assignment: CDR1 KGHSH and CDR2 LQKENI. The CDR3 coding sequence is TGTGCCAGCTCACTTGGACTAGGCTCCTACAATGAGCAGTTCTTC. Translated, it gives CASSLGLGSYNEQFF. The full variable domain, completed using reference TRBV18 and TRBJ2-1, is NAGVMQNPRHLVRRRGQEARLRCSPMKGHSHVYWYRQLPEEGLKFMVYLQKENIIDESGMPKERFSAEFPKEGPSILRIQQVVRGDSAAYFCASSLGLGSYNEQFFGPGTRLTVL.

This chain connects TRBV28 to TRBJ1-6; 9 bases agree with TRBD1. This CDR3 region has 17 residues. Germline lookup yields CDR1 MDHEN and CDR2 SYDVKM. V lost 5 bases to trimming and J lost 2 bases; unmatched junction nucleotides: 7. CDR3 sequence (DNA): TGTGCCAGCAGTCGGGACAGGGCGTCGACCTATAATTCACCCCTCCACTTT. Translated, it gives CASSRDRASTYNSPLHF.

This chain joins TRBV19 and TRBJ1-1; D possibly corresponds to TRBD1 (6 bases). The ends were cut back, 3 bases at V and 5 bases at J, with 13 bases in the middle. The CDR3 runs 14 residues. Germline V gives CDR1 LNHDA, CDR2 SQIVND (reference sequence). CDR3 bases: TGTGCCAGTAGTATGGGGGGGCCGAATACTGAAGCTTTCTTT. This codes for CASSMGGPNTEAFF.

The chain joins TRBV18 to TRBJ2-6; 10 bases agree with TRBD1. The CDR3 has 18 residues. Germline V CDR1 and CDR2: KGHSH, LQKENI. The V and J ends lost 1 base and 0 bases, in that order; junction bases with no gene match: 3. This CDR3 reads CASSPLGTGASGANVLTF. In nucleotides, the CDR3 is TGTGCCAGCTCACCACTGGGGACAGGGGCCTCTGGGGCCAACGTCCTGACTTTC.

This clone was seen only once. The chain couples TRBV30 to TRBJ1-2, with TRBD1 matching 7 bases. CDR3 length: 12 residues. CDR1 is GTSNPN, CDR2 SVGIG, per germline (reference sequence). The CDR3 coding sequence is TGTGCGGAGGATCAGGGGGACTATGGCTACACCTTC. It is translated as CAEDQGDYGYTF.

V is TRBV6-5 and J is TRBJ2-3, with a tentative D call TRBD2 (7 bases). The CDR3 has 16 residues. Between the trimmed V and J ends, which lost 4 bases and 7 bases, there was a span of 21 bases. Per the germline V gene, CDR1 is MNHEY and CDR2 is SVGAGI. The DNA of the CDR3 is TGTGCCAGCAGTTTCTTGGAAGGGGGGGGTTTTAATACGCAGTATTTT. Translated: CASSFLEGGGFNTQYF.

V gene TRBV15 combines with J gene TRBJ2-5; TRBD1 agrees at 7 bases. The V segment lost 1 base and the J segment 3 bases; nucleotides outside the gene matches: 5. The CDR3 has 15 residues. Germline values: CDR1 LNHNV, CDR2 YYDKDF (reference sequence). The CDR3 spells CATSRGYDREETQYF. CDR3 nucleotides: TGTGCCACCAGCAGAGGTTATGACAGGGAAGAGACCCAGTACTTC.

The CDR3 here is CATSYGQSYGYTF. CDR3 bases: TGTGCCACCAGTTATGGGCAGTCCTATGGCTACACCTTC. The chain recombines TRBV24-1 with TRBJ1-2, with D unclear. Germline V gene sequence: CDR1 KGHDR, CDR2 SFDVKD. The length of the CDR3 is 13 residues. V gave up 6 bases and J gave up 4 bases, with 11 bases separating them.

CDR3 nucleotide sequence: TGTGCCAGCTCACCACCGAGCGGAGTAGGTTACAATGAGCAGTTCTTC. Translation: CASSPPSGVGYNEQFF. This sequence joins TRBV18 and TRBJ2-1; TRBD2 is a possible D gene (5 bases). The CDR3 sequence is 16 residues long. Trimming removed 0 bases from V and 4 bases from J, with 13 bases in between. Germline V gives CDR1 KGHSH, CDR2 LQKENI.

This chain uses TRBV10-1 with TRBJ2-3; 12 nucleotides agree with TRBD2. V lost 6 bases, J lost 4 bases, and 8 bases stayed unmatched. CDR3 length equals 16 residues. Germline CDR1 is WNHNN and CDR2 is SYGVQD (reference sequence). CDR3: CASSLLAGGDPDTQYF. CDR3 in DNA: TGCGCCAGCAGCCTACTAGCGGGAGGTGACCCAGATACGCAGTATTTT.

The genes are TRBV28 and TRBJ2-3, with 8 bases identical to TRBD1. The CDR3 consists of 17 residues. Germline V gene sequence: CDR1 MDHEN, CDR2 SYDVKM. The V and J ends lost 3 bases and 4 bases, in that order; junction bases with no gene match: 12. The CDR3 DNA follows: TGTGCCAGCAGTTTCCCCCGGACAGGGTCCGACGCAGATACGCAGTATTTT. Protein product: CASSFPRTGSDADTQYF.

This sequence joins TRBV7-9 and TRBJ2-3; D remains ambiguous. Trimming left V 1 base short and J 3 bases short, with 5 bases between. Germline CDR1 SEHNR, CDR2 FQNEAQ (reference sequence). The CDR3 loop spans 13 amino acids. This CDR3 reads CASSLESTDTQYF. In nucleotides, the CDR3 is TGTGCCAGCAGCTTAGAGAGTACAGATACGCAGTATTTT.

A few counts support this clone. The chain carries TRBV18 and TRBJ2-5, with D possibly being TRBD2 (5 bases). This CDR3 has 17 amino acids. V lost 5 bases and J lost 4, with 23 bases in between. From germline, CDR1 is KGHSH and CDR2 LQKENI. CDR3 nucleotides: TGTGCCAGCTCATCCGTTTTGGACTCGCCCGTGGGAGAGACCCAGTACTTC. Translation gives CASSSVLDSPVGETQYF.

As DNA, the CDR3 is TGTGCCAGCAGCTCTTCATTACAGGGAAGCCGCGGTGAAAAACTGTTTTTT. As protein: CASSSSLQGSRGEKLFF. The chain uses TRBV7-9 and TRBJ1-4; D might be TRBD1 (6 bases). CDR1 is SEHNR and CDR2 is FQNEAQ in the germline V gene (reference sequence). The CDR3 consists of 17 residues. V dropped 4 bases and J dropped 7 bases, with 22 bases sitting between them.

The gene calls are TRBV21-1 and TRBJ1-2. TRBV21-1 is a listed pseudogene. The CDR3 loop spans 17 amino acids. DNA of the CDR3: TGTGCCAGCAGCAAAGGGCGAAGCGATAGCTACCACTATGGCTACACCTTC. This gives the protein CASSKGRSDSYHYGYTF.

The V call is TRBV6-6, the J call TRBJ2-1; possibly TRBD2 for D (5 bases). V was cut by 7 bases and J by 8 bases, with 12 bases left in between. In germline, CDR1 is MNHNY, CDR2 SVGAGI (reference sequence). There are 12 residues in the CDR3. CDR3 sequence: CASTPGIDEQFF. The CDR3 DNA is TGTGCCAGCACCCCGGGAATTGATGAGCAGTTCTTC.

This clone showed up just once. The chain couples TRBV7-2 to TRBJ2-1, with 10 positions matching TRBD2. CDR1 SGHTA and CDR2 FQGNSA come from the germline V gene. V was clipped by 6 bases and J by 7 bases; unmatched bases: 3. The CDR3 sequence is 13 residues long. The CDR3 DNA sequence: TGTGCCAGCAGGGAACTAGCGGGGAATGAGCAGTTCTTC. Translating it yields CASRELAGNEQFF.

This chain links TRBV27 with TRBJ1-1; D uncertain. V lost 5 bases, J lost 7 bases, and 14 bases lay in between. Germline V CDR1 and CDR2: MNHEY, SMNVEV (reference sequence). The CDR3 contains 13 residues. CDR3 coding DNA: TGTGCCAGCAGTCTTTGGGGAGGGCGTGAAGCTTTCTTT. Protein product: CASSLWGGREAFF.